This TCR beta chain was found in a study of blood T cell dynamics during melanoma immunotherapy (dated by TCRdb to 2018 to 2020). Looking at the study overall: Patients had metastatic melanoma and received first-line pembrolizumab or nivolumab plus ipilimumab as standard of care in the United Kingdom. Consecutive patients formed a training cohort, and a further independent group of patients from the same centre was pooled into an external validation set. To find early correlates of response, peripheral T cell receptor repertoires were profiled in metastatic melanoma patients before and after one cycle of checkpoint inhibitor therapy. Study-wide findings and limitations: A bifurcated reorganization of the PBMC repertoire at W3, with increased clonality or increased diversity, was observed in patients who later achieved disease control, unlike in progressors. Whether the T cell clones driving repertoire changes were melanoma-specific or reflected general immune activation could not be determined in the study. The relatively small sample size was recognized as a factor that could limit how well the results generalize.

Per the publication, the time point label means: week 3, after first cycle of checkpoint inhibitor. Blood was sampled before treatment (T0) and at week 3 (W3), after the first cycle of checkpoint blockade. Except for a couple of patients with rapid clinical progression, response was assessed 12 weeks after the first infusion by RECIST 1.1; disease control meant complete response, partial response or stable disease. Patients were not eligible if they had prior systemic cancer treatment, concomitant immunosuppressant therapy or synchronous other active malignancies. TCR beta was sequenced in both bulk PBMC and plasma cell-free DNA in order to track circulating cells as well as T cell turnover. Lymphoprep and SepMate tubes were used to isolate PBMC from blood, and red cell lysis was then performed. QIAamp DNA Blood Mini kits were used to extract DNA from PBMC and sorted T cell subsets. As concerns this clone: The antigen it recognizes is unknown. Base qualities are not at hand, and no much larger clone is one base apart.

Every bulk PBMC sample was loaded with the same fixed amount of about 380 ng of DNA. Following the manufacturer instructions, the immunoSEQ TCRb Assay kit was used to amplify TCR beta CDR3 sequences from genomic DNA. The KAPA Library Quantification Kit for Illumina platforms was used to quantify the pooled libraries by qPCR. Pooled libraries were clustered at roughly 0.55-1.2 pM and sequenced on an Illumina NextSeq 500. As for how the authors treated the data: TCR data were analyzed using immunoSEQ ANALYZER and the R LymphoSeq package. A rearrangement efficiency score was calculated as productive divided by the sum of productive and non-productive CDR3 sequences. Clonality was measured with the Gini coefficient and diversity with the Renyi index at alpha=1, compared pairwise between timepoints within each patient. In LymphoSeq, clonal relatedness was computed with an edit distance of 3 and repertoire similarity was computed with the Bhattacharyya coefficient. Linear discriminant analysis on week-3 changes in clonality and diversity was built with the R MASS and caret packages to classify response. TCRdb retrieved this table from immuneACCESS and kept in-frame rearrangements only. Not all clones are present; in checked studies, unresolved V genes account for under half, and no reason is known for the remainder. That table furnishes V, J and clone size, whereas the DNA furnished D and trimming. This sample comprises under 9,500 clones, approximately 85% of them detected only once. Of the sample, roughly 4% is held by the ten largest clones.

Sample: blood, taken from a patient treated with checkpoint blockade. The clonotype was recovered from a human donor with melanoma.

This receptor carries the CDR3 CAAGGRENTEAFF. The nucleotide sequence is TGTGCCGCCGGGGGCCGGGAGAACACTGAAGCTTTCTTT. The chain is encoded by TRBV28 joined to TRBJ1-1; matching of 6 bases hints at TRBD1 as the D gene. V sheds 11 bases and J sheds 1 base, leaving 14 bases between their ends. Spanning cysteine to phenylalanine, the CDR3 consists of 13 amino acids. The entry retains the CDR3 DNA only, 39 bases that are in frame from base 1. From the germline V gene, CDR1 is MDHEN and CDR2 is SYDVKM.